The clone carrying this T cell receptor (beta chain) showed up just a few times. Its antigen is not identified. The record originates from a study of shared clonotypes between healthy human individuals. Points from the study as a whole: Clonotypes shared by all four donors outscored non-shared clonotypes in generation probability.

CD8 cells regarded as naive lacked CD45RO, were positively chosen for CCR7, and omitted terminally differentiated effector memory CD45RA+ cells. Assay used: immunoSEQ multiplex PCR; TCRdb lists only in-frame clones, some missing. Among about 2,200,000 clones listed, 85% to 95% were seen once. V was trimmed by 10 bases and J by 6 bases, leaving 16 bases between them. This CDR3 region has 12 residues. CDR1 and CDR2 from the germline V gene are SGHAT and FQNNGV. The receptor was isolated from a man younger than 30 in good health. Some clones in this sample may be carry-over from other donors' samples. The rearrangement links TRBV11-2 to TRBJ2-7; D might be TRBD2 (5 bases). The source material was naive CD8+ T cells from PBMCs. The DNA for the CDR3 is TGTGCCACTAGGCGGTCGGCGGGCGAGCAGTACTTC. It translates to CATRRSAGEQYF.